This section outlines one T cell receptor (beta chain) sequence together with its context. Assay: immunoSEQ multiplex PCR; the TCRdb copy retains only in-frame clones and omits some. The data show around 400,000 clones, about 89% seen once. Germline V lookup: CDR1 LGHNA, CDR2 YNFKEQ. The germline V and J ends were trimmed by 0 bases and 7 bases, with 13 bases remaining between them. The CDR3 has 16 amino acids. The data originate from a study of blood T cell repertoires in COVID-19. Overall study: T cells, B-cell-depleted T cells, or PBMCs supplied cDNA or gDNA.

Material for sequencing was peripheral blood. The sequence derives from a woman aged 25-40 years with COVID-19, enrolled during active disease. The chain joins TRBV4-2 to TRBJ1-6; a weak D match, TRBD1 (6 bases). The CDR3 DNA reads TGTGCCAGCAGCCAAGATACCGGACAGTTAAATTCACCCCTCCACTTT. It yields the protein CASSQDTGQLNSPLHF.